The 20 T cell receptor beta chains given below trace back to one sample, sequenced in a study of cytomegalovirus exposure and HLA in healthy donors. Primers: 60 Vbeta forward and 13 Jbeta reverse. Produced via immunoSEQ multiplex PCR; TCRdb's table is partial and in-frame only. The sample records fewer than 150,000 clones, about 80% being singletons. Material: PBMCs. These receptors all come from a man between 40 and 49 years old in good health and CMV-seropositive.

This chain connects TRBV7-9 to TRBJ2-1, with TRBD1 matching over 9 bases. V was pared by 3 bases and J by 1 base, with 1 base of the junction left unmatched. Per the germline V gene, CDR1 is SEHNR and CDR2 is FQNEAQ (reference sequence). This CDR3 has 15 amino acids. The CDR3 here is CASSLGTGSYNEQFF. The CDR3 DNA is TGTGCCAGCAGCTTGGGGACAGGGTCCTACAATGAGCAGTTCTTC.

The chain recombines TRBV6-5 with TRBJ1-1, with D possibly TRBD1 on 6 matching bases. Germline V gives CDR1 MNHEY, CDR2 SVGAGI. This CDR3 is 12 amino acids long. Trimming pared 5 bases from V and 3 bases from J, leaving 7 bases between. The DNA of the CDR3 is TGTGCCAGCAGTACAGGGTACACTGAAGCTTTCTTT. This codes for CASSTGYTEAFF.

Here the CDR3 reads CASSPGTSGRARELFF. The CDR3 DNA is TGCGCCAGCAGCCCCGGGACTAGCGGGAGGGCCAGGGAGCTGTTTTTT. This chain uses TRBV10-1 with TRBJ2-2; TRBD2 aligns across 16 bases. Looked up from germline, CDR1 is WNHNN and CDR2 is SYGVQD (reference sequence). The J segment lost 9 bases and the V segment lost 6 bases, leaving 7 bases of the junction unmatched. The CDR3 totals 16 residues.

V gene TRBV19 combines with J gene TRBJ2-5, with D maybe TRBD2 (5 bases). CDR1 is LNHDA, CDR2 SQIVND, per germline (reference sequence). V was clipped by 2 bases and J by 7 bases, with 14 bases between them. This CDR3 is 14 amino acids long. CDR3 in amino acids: CASSIKAIGGTQYF. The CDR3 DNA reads TGTGCCAGTAGTATAAAGGCGATCGGAGGGACCCAGTACTTC.

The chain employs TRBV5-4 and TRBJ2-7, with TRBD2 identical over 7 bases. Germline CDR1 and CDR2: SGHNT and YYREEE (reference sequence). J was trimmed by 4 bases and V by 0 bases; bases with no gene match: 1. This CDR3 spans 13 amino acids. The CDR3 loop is CASSLAGRYEQYF. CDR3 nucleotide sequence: TGTGCCAGCAGCTTGGCCGGGAGGTACGAGCAGTACTTC.

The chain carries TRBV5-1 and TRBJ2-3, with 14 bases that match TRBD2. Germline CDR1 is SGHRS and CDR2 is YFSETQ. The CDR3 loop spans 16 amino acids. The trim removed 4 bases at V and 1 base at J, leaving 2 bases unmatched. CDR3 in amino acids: CASSQGLAGGTDTQYF. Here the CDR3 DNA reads TGCGCCAGCAGCCAGGGACTAGCGGGAGGCACAGATACGCAGTATTTT. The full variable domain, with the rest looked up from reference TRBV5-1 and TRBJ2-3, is KAGVTQTPRYLIKTRGQQVTLSCSPISGHRSVSWYQQTPGQGLQFLFEYFSETQRNKGNFPGRFSGRQFSNSRSEMNVSTLELGDSALYLCASSQGLAGGTDTQYFGPGTRLTVL.

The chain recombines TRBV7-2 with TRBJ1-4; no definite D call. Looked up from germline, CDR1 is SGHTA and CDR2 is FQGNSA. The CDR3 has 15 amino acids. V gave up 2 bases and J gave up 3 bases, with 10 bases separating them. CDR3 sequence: CASSLNWSPNEKLFF. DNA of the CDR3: TGTGCCAGCAGCTTAAACTGGTCGCCTAATGAAAAACTGTTTTTT.

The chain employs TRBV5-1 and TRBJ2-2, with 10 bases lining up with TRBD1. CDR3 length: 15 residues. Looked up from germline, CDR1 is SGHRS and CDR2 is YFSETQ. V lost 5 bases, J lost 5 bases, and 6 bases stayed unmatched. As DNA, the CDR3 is TGCGCCAGCAGGAGGACAGGGGGAGGGACCGGGGAGCTGTTTTTT. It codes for CASRRTGGGTGELFF. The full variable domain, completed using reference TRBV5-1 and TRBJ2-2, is KAGVTQTPRYLIKTRGQQVTLSCSPISGHRSVSWYQQTPGQGLQFLFEYFSETQRNKGNFPGRFSGRQFSNSRSEMNVSTLELGDSALYLCASRRTGGGTGELFFGEGSRLTVL.

The CDR3 region has the DNA TGTGCCATCAGTGAGCCGCGGGGAGCGGCCACTCAAGAGACCCAGTACTTC. Its translation: CAISEPRGAATQETQYF. The rearrangement links TRBV10-3 to TRBJ2-5; possible D gene TRBD2, 6 bases. The ends were cut back, 2 bases at V and 2 bases at J, with 18 bases in the middle. Germline V CDR1 and CDR2: ENHRY, SYGVKD. The CDR3 loop spans 17 amino acids.

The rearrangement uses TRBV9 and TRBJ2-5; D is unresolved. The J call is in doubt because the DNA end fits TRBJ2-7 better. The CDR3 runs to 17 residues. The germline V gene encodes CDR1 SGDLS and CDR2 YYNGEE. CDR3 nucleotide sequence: TGTGCCAGCAGCGTAGAAATATTGAGACTTTCGGAATACGAGCAGTACTTC. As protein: CASSVEILRLSEYEQYF.

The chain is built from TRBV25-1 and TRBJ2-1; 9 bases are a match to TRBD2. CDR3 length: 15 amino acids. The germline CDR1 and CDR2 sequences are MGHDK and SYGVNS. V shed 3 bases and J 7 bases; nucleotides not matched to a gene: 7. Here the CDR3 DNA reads TGTGCCAGCAGTGAGGCGGGAGGGTCCGGAAATGAGCAGTTCTTC. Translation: CASSEAGGSGNEQFF.

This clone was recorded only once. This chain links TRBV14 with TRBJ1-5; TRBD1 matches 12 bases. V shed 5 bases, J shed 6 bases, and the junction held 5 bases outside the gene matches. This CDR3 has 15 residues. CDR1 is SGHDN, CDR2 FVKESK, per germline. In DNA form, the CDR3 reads TGTGCCAGCAGCTCGGGACAGGGGGCAGGTCAGCCCCAGCATTTT. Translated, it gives CASSSGQGAGQPQHF.

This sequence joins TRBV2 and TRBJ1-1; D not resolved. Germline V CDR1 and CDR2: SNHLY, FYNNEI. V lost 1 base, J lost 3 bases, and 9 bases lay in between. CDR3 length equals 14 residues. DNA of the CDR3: TGTGCCAGCAGTGAAGGTGGAGTGGACACTGAAGCTTTCTTT. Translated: CASSEGGVDTEAFF. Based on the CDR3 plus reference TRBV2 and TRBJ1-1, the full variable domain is EPEVTQTPSHQVTQMGQEVILRCVPISNHLYFYWYRQILGQKVEFLVSFYNNEISEKSEIFDDQFSVERPDGSNFTLKIRSTKLEDSAMYFCASSEGGVDTEAFFGQGTRLTVV.

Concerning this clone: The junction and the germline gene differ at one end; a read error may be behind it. Written as DNA, the CDR3 is TGTTCCAGCAGCTCGGGACAGGGGGAAGCTCAGCCCCAGCATTTT. Translated, it gives CSSSSGQGEAQPQHF. The chain joins TRBV7-9 to TRBJ1-5; 11 nucleotides line up with TRBD1. The germline CDR1 and CDR2 sequences are SEHNR and FQNEAQ (reference sequence). The CDR3 covers 15 residues. Drawing the rest from reference TRBV7-9 and TRBJ1-5, the complete variable domain is DTGVSQNPRHKITKRGQNVTFRCDPISEHNRLYWYRQTLGQGPEFLTYFQNEAQLEKSRLLSDRFSAERPKGSFSTLEIQRTEQGDSAMYLCSSSSGQGEAQPQHFGDGTRLSIL.

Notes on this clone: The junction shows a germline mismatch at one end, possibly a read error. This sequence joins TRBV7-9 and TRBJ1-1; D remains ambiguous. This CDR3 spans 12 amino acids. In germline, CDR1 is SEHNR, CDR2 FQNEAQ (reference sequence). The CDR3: CSSSRQNTEAFF. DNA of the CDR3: TGTTCCAGCAGCCGACAGAACACTGAAGCTTTCTTT.

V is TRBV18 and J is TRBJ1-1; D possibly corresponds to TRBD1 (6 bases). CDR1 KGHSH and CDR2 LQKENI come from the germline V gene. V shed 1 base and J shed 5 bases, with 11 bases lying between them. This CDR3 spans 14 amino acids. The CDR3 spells CASSPLEGGTEAFF. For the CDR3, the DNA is TGTGCCAGCTCACCACTCGAAGGGGGAACTGAAGCTTTCTTT.

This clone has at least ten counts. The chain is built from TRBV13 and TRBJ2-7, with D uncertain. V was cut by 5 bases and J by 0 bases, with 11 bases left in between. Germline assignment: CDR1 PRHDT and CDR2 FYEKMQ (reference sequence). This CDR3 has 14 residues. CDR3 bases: TGTGCCAGCAGCCCCGGTCCTAGCTCCTACGAGCAGTACTTC. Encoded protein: CASSPGPSSYEQYF.

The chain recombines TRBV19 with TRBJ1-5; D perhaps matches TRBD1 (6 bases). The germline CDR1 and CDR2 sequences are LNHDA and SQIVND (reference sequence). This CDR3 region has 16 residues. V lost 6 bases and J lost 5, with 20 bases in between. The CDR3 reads CASRITGFSPYQPQHF. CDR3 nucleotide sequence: TGTGCCAGTAGGATTACAGGGTTTTCTCCCTATCAGCCCCAGCATTTT.

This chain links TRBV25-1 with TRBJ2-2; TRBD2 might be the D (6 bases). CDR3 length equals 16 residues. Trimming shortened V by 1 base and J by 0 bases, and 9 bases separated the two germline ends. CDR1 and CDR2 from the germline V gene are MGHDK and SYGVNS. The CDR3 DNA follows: TGTGCCAGCAGTGAATTTGGGGGGACGAACACCGGGGAGCTGTTTTTT. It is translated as CASSEFGGTNTGELFF. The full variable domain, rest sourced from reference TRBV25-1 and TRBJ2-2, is EADIYQTPRYLVIGTGKKITLECSQTMGHDKMYWYQQDPGMELHLIHYSYGVNSTEKGDLSSESTVSRIRTEHFPLTLESARPSHTSQYLCASSEFGGTNTGELFFGEGSRLTVL.

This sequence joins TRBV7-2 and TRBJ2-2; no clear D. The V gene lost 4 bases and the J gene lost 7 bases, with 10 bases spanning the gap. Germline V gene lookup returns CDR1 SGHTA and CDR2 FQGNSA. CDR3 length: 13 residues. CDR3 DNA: TGTGCCAGCAGCTCCCAGATTGGCGGGGAGCTGTTTTTT. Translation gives CASSSQIGGELFF.